These 18 T cell receptor beta chains came from one sample sequenced in a study of T cell repertoires in cytomegalovirus infection. MiXCR, run by TCRdb on the reads, gives a single entry per CDR3 protein. The profile shows under 300,000 distinct CDR3 sequences, about 20% of them singletons. No antigen is known for these receptors. The sequencing used cultured PBMCs, collected from culture after CMV antigen stimulation. The receptors were sampled from a human donor in good health (CMV status not recorded). Some clones in this sample may be carry-over from other donors' samples.

This clonotype occurred a few times. The chain links TRBV20-1 to TRBJ2-7, with TRBD1 identical over 7 bases. Germline loops: CDR1 DFQATT, CDR2 SNEGSKA (reference sequence). V shed 0 bases and J 3 bases; nucleotides not matched to a gene: 8. The CDR3 runs 15 residues. The CDR3, as DNA: TGCAGTGCTAGAGATCCGACAGGGTTTATCTACGAGCAGTACTTC. It codes for CSARDPTGFIYEQYF.

This clonotype was seen more than once but under ten times. V usage is TRBV7-2 and J usage is TRBJ1-5; tentative D call: TRBD1 (6 bases). V lost 1 base and J lost 3, with 10 bases in between. This CDR3 contains 15 residues. From germline, CDR1 is SGHTA and CDR2 FQGNSA. CDR3 bases: TGTGCCAGCAGCTTAGTAGGGGGGAACAATCAGCCCCAGCATTTT. Residues: CASSLVGGNNQPQHF.

The chain combines TRBV5-6 with TRBJ2-5; no reliable D call. Germline CDR1 and CDR2: SGHDT and YYEEEE. Trimming cost V 0 bases and J 5 bases, with 14 bases left between them. This CDR3 contains 15 residues. CDR3 amino acids: CASSLDQHSWETQYF. The CDR3 nucleotides read TGTGCCAGCAGCTTGGACCAACATTCATGGGAGACCCAGTACTTC. Together with reference TRBV5-6 and TRBJ2-5, the CDR3 gives the full variable domain: DAGVTQSPTHLIKTRGQQVTLRCSPKSGHDTVSWYQQALGQGPQFIFQYYEEEERQRGNFPDRFSGHQFPNYSSELNVNALLLGDSALYLCASSLDQHSWETQYFGPGTRLLVL.

In this sample, this clonotype turned up a few times. The rearrangement joins TRBV6-1 to TRBJ2-5, with D perhaps given as TRBD1 or TRBD2 (5 bases each). CDR1 and CDR2 (germline): MNHNS, SASEGT. V lost 6 bases, J lost 2 bases, and 16 bases lay in between. This CDR3 spans 15 amino acids. The CDR3 DNA reads as TGTGCCAGCAGCGCATACCGGGACGCACAAGAGACCCAGTACTTC. Its protein is CASSAYRDAQETQYF.

In its sample, this clonotype was seen many times. The V gene is TRBV7-8, the J gene TRBJ2-3, with a tentative D call TRBD2 (5 bases). Germline loops: CDR1 SGHVS, CDR2 FQNEAQ. The CDR3 totals 15 residues. V shed 2 bases and J shed 2 bases, with 11 bases lying between them. The CDR3 here is CASSLISGSTDTQYF. The CDR3 DNA follows: TGTGCCAGCAGCTTAATTTCGGGGTCCACAGATACGCAGTATTTT.

The rearrangement joins TRBV10-1 to TRBJ1-1; D is possibly TRBD1 (5 bases). Deletions cut 3 bases from V and 1 base from J, with 12 bases between. There are 15 residues in the CDR3. CDR1 and CDR2 (germline): WNHNN, SYGVQD (reference sequence). CDR3 DNA sequence: TGCGCCAGCAGTGATCCAGGGTCCCCGAACACTGAAGCTTTCTTT. Encoded protein: CASSDPGSPNTEAFF.

The V and J genes are TRBV7-2 and TRBJ2-5, with D hard to call. CDR3 length equals 15 residues. The ends were cut back, 0 bases at V and 3 bases at J, with 11 bases in the middle. The germline V gene encodes CDR1 SGHTA and CDR2 FQGNSA. In DNA form, the CDR3 reads TGTGCCAGCAGCTTAGCCTTTAGCTCAAAAGAGACCCAGTACTTC. As protein: CASSLAFSSKETQYF.

This rearrangement joins TRBV7-8 to TRBJ2-1, with 7 positions matching TRBD2. J gave up 7 bases and V 4 bases, and 10 bases lay outside the gene matches. The CDR3 runs to 15 residues. Germline V gene lookup returns CDR1 SGHVS and CDR2 FQNEAQ. The CDR3, as DNA: TGTGCCAGCAGCTCCCGACTAGCTGCCCCGAATGAGCAGTTCTTC. Its translation: CASSSRLAAPNEQFF.

The chain employs TRBV20-1 and TRBJ1-3; the D gene is possibly TRBD1 (5 bases). The germline CDR1 and CDR2 sequences are DFQATT and SNEGSKA (reference sequence). Trimming cost V 5 bases and J 0 bases, with 11 bases left between them. CDR3 length: 14 amino acids. The CDR3 nucleotides read TGCAGTGCTTTTGACAGCCTCTCTGGAAACACCATATATTTT. Translated, it gives CSAFDSLSGNTIYF.

V usage is TRBV4-1 and J usage is TRBJ1-2; no reliable D call. Germline CDR1 reads MGHRA; CDR2 reads YSYEKL. The length of the CDR3 is 12 residues. The V gene lost 7 bases and the J gene lost 7 bases, with 13 bases spanning the gap. CDR3 nucleotides: TGCGCCAGCAACGATAACCGGCGTGGCTACACCTTC. Protein: CASNDNRRGYTF.

The chain couples TRBV30 to TRBJ1-1; D is uncertain. Per germline, CDR1 GTSNPN and CDR2 SVGIG (reference sequence). The CDR3 extends over 14 amino acids. V was shortened by 7 bases and J by 3 bases, with 18 bases between the two germline ends. CDR3 protein: CAYKPGVWDTEAFF. CDR3 DNA: TGTGCCTATAAGCCTGGGGTTTGGGACACTGAAGCTTTCTTT. Full variable domain (missing parts from reference TRBV30 and TRBJ1-1): SQTIHQWPATLVQPVGSPLSLECTVEGTSNPNLYWYRQAAGRGLQLLFYSVGIGQISSEVPQNLSASRPQDRQFILSSKKLLLSDSGFYLCAYKPGVWDTEAFFGQGTRLTVV.

In its sample, this clonotype was seen many times. The V and J genes are TRBV7-8 and TRBJ2-7; D ambiguous. V was trimmed by 4 bases and J by 7 bases, leaving 14 bases between them. The CDR3 is 13 amino acids. Looked up from germline, CDR1 is SGHVS and CDR2 is FQNEAQ. In DNA form, the CDR3 reads TGTGCCAGCAGCTCGACTCTGCTGATAGAGCAGTACGTC. It encodes CASSSTLLIEQYV.

This clonotype occurred a few times. The chain carries TRBV19 and TRBJ2-1, with TRBD2 matching over 7 bases. V dropped 8 bases and J dropped 4; count of bases not matched to a gene: 8. Germline assignment: CDR1 LNHDA and CDR2 SQIVND (reference sequence). The CDR3 has 14 amino acids. The CDR3 DNA reads as TGTGCCAGTGGTTTTCTTAGCGGGTACAATGAGCAGTTCTTC. Translation gives CASGFLSGYNEQFF.

This clonotype was seen at least ten times. This chain's CDR3 is CASSLGLVEQETQYF. The CDR3 DNA is TGTGCCAGCAGCTTAGGTTTGGTTGAACAAGAGACCCAGTACTTC. V gene TRBV11-2 combines with J gene TRBJ2-5; D not resolved. V lost 1 base to trimming and J lost 2 bases, with 11 bases between them. This CDR3 is built from 15 residues. Looked up from germline, CDR1 is SGHAT and CDR2 is FQNNGV.

This clonotype was recorded at least ten times. V is TRBV12-3 or TRBV12-4 and J is TRBJ2-2; D ambiguous. Trimming removed 3 bases from V and 6 bases from J, with 8 bases in between. The CDR3 consists of 13 residues. CDR3 nucleotides: TGTGCCAGCAGTTTTTTCAGTGCCGGGGAGCTGTTTTTT. This sequence encodes CASSFFSAGELFF.

This clonotype was counted only a few times. The CDR3 region is CASSQDSASGSRELFF. CDR3 nucleotide sequence: TGCGCCAGCAGCCAAGATTCGGCCAGCGGGAGTAGGGAGCTGTTTTTT. The rearrangement joins TRBV4-3 to TRBJ2-2; 8 bases fit TRBD2. The germline V gene encodes CDR1 LGHNA and CDR2 YSLEER. J was trimmed by 9 bases and V by 0 bases; bases with no gene match: 9. This CDR3 comprises 16 residues.

The V gene is TRBV15, the J gene TRBJ2-3, with D hard to call. The CDR3 totals 12 residues. Trimming removed 1 base at V and 6 bases at J, with 5 bases between. Germline V gene sequence: CDR1 LNHNV, CDR2 YYDKDF (reference sequence). This CDR3 reads CATSRAGDTQYF. DNA of the CDR3: TGTGCCACCAGCAGAGCTGGGGATACGCAGTATTTT.

This clonotype showed up many times. This chain connects TRBV7-6 to TRBJ1-3, with no clear D. V was trimmed by 3 bases and J by 0 bases, leaving 9 bases between them. The CDR3 has 15 amino acids. From germline, CDR1 is SGHVS and CDR2 FNYEAQ. The DNA for the CDR3 is TGTGCCAGCAGCTTGGGTCCGAGCTCTGGAAACACCATATATTTT. Amino acids: CASSLGPSSGNTIYF.